The clone carrying this T cell receptor beta chain is a singleton in its sample. This record belongs to a study of T cell changes during pregnancy in multiple sclerosis. TCRdb's copy holds only in-frame clones and misses some; the assay was immunoSEQ multiplex PCR. This sample yields 70,000 to 95,000 clones, of which 85% to 95% are seen a single time; roughly 2.5% belongs to the top ten. V was pared by 4 bases and J by 12 bases, with 20 bases between. The CDR3 has 13 residues. The germline gives CDR1 SGHDT, CDR2 YYEEEE. This chain uses TRBV5-6 with TRBJ2-7, with D perhaps matching TRBD1 (5 bases). Material: peripheral blood, obtained in the second trimester of pregnancy. The source is a female donor with multiple sclerosis, enrolled in a pregnancy study. CDR3 in amino acids: CASSPQDTRIGYF. CDR3 DNA sequence: TGTGCCAGCAGCCCTCAGGACACCCGAATTGGGTACTTC.